This T cell receptor beta chain was retrieved from a study of blood T cell repertoires in COVID-19. Study summary: Samples came from the United States, Italy and Spain, spanning acute and convalescent COVID-19.

Using immunoSEQ multiplex PCR, the repertoire was profiled, and TCRdb retains in-frame clones only, with some absent. The sample yields around 400,000 clones, about 90% seen once. The CDR3 has 15 residues. CDR1 and CDR2 from the germline V gene are LNHDA and SQIVND (reference sequence). V shed 6 bases, J shed 2 bases, and the junction held 9 bases outside the gene matches. The source is a woman aged 60-70 years with COVID-19, enrolled during active disease. Sequences were obtained from peripheral blood. The V gene is TRBV19, the J gene TRBJ2-5; 7 nucleotides line up with TRBD2. The CDR3 DNA sequence: TGTGCCAGTAGGGCGCAGCGGGGCTCGCAAGAGACCCAGTACTTC. Protein product: CASRAQRGSQETQYF.